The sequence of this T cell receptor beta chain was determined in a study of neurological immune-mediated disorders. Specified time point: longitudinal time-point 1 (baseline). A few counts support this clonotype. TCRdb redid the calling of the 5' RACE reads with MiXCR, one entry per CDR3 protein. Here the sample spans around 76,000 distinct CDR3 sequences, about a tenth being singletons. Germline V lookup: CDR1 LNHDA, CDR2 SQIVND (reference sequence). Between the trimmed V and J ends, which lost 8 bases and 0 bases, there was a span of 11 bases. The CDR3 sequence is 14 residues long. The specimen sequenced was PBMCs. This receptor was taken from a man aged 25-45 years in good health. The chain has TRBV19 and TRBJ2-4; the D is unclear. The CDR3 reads CASSDGSAKNIQYF. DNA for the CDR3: TGTGCCAGTTCGGACGGGTCAGCCAAAAACATTCAGTACTTC.